This passage covers 12 T cell receptor beta chains from one sample sequenced in a study of T cells after yellow fever vaccination. TCRdb ran MiXCR on the 5' RACE reads and lists one entry per CDR3 protein. The data contain about 300,000 distinct CDR3 sequences, roughly 9% of them singletons. The sequences come from CD4+ T cells sorted from PBMCs, collected 5 days after the yellow fever booster vaccination. All receptors derive from a man between 18 and 35 years old who received the YFV17D yellow fever vaccine.

This clonotype occurred many times. This chain connects TRBV5-1 to TRBJ1-2; D might be TRBD1 (5 bases). The CDR3 totals 15 residues. Per the germline V gene, CDR1 is SGHRS and CDR2 is YFSETQ. Trimming removed 0 bases from V and 2 bases from J, with 11 bases in between. The CDR3 sequence: CASSLEIGGNYGYTF. CDR3 coding DNA: TGCGCCAGCAGCTTGGAGATTGGGGGGAACTATGGCTACACCTTC.

The chain recombines TRBV5-1 with TRBJ2-1, with D possibly matching TRBD2 (5 bases). This CDR3 is built from 17 residues. The germline V gene has CDR1 SGHRS and CDR2 YFSETQ. Trimming left V 4 bases short and J 2 bases short, with 19 bases between. CDR3 DNA sequence: TGCGCCAGCAGCCGGGGTAGGACCCTTAATACCTACAATGAGCAGTTCTTC. This translates into CASSRGRTLNTYNEQFF.

The rearrangement uses TRBV4-1 and TRBJ2-1; 14 bases line up with TRBD2. In germline, CDR1 is MGHRA, CDR2 YSYEKL. This CDR3 is built from 17 residues. After removal of 2 bases from V and 7 bases from J, the junction contained 7 bases not matched to a gene. The CDR3 sequence is CASSQLTSGGAGNEQFF. CDR3 nucleotide sequence: TGCGCCAGCAGCCAACTGACTAGCGGGGGGGCCGGGAATGAGCAGTTCTTC.

This clonotype was seen a few times. The chain couples TRBV7-2 to TRBJ1-5, with D perhaps TRBD1 (5 bases). Germline assignment: CDR1 SGHTA and CDR2 FQGNSA. The V end was cut by 1 base, the J end by 6 bases, with 16 bases between. CDR3 length: 16 residues. The CDR3, as DNA: TGTGCCAGCAGCTTAGACGCAGGCAGGGCAAGTCAGCCCCAGCATTTT. Translating it yields CASSLDAGRASQPQHF.

This clonotype showed up just a few times. This chain uses TRBV6-2 or TRBV6-3 with TRBJ2-7, with D perhaps matching TRBD1 (6 bases). The germline gives CDR1 MNHEY, CDR2 SVGEGT. CDR3 length equals 14 residues. Trimming removed 6 bases at V and 3 bases at J, with 15 bases between. The chain's CDR3 is CASRVTGKVYEQYF. In nucleotides, the CDR3 is TGTGCCAGCAGAGTCACAGGGAAGGTCTACGAGCAGTACTTC.

The chain uses TRBV10-3 and TRBJ2-3; D is undetermined. In germline, CDR1 is ENHRY, CDR2 SYGVKD. The CDR3 has 15 residues. Trimming pared 0 bases from V and 4 bases from J, leaving 11 bases between. CDR3 DNA: TGTGCCATCAGTGAGTCGATCGGGTCGCCAGATACGCAGTATTTT. It is translated as CAISESIGSPDTQYF.

This clonotype came up many times. This chain uses TRBV20-1 with TRBJ2-7, with 8 bases aligning to TRBD1. V shed 0 bases, J shed 4 bases, and the junction held 5 bases outside the gene matches. Per the germline V gene, CDR1 is DFQATT and CDR2 is SNEGSKA (reference sequence). The CDR3 consists of 14 residues. This CDR3 reads CSARDQGAVYEQYV. CDR3 bases: TGCAGTGCTAGAGATCAGGGGGCGGTTTACGAGCAGTACGTC.

The chain uses TRBV27 and TRBJ2-5; the D gene is possibly TRBD2 (5 bases). The V end was cut by 3 bases, the J end by 0 bases, with 11 bases between. CDR1 is MNHEY and CDR2 is SMNVEV in the germline V gene (reference sequence). The CDR3 runs 15 residues. In nucleotides, the CDR3 is TGTGCCAGCAGTTTCCTAGCTATGTACCAAGAGACCCAGTACTTC. This codes for CASSFLAMYQETQYF.

This clonotype was observed many times. The chain employs TRBV6-2 or TRBV6-3 and TRBJ1-3, with 7 nucleotides matching TRBD1. The CDR3 consists of 19 residues. The ends lost 0 bases at V and 4 bases at J; junction bases unmatched: 15. Germline V gene lookup returns CDR1 MNHEY and CDR2 SVGEGT. The chain's CDR3 is CASSYSSILQGTRGNTIYF. The CDR3 bases are TGTGCCAGCAGTTACTCATCGATTCTACAGGGGACGCGAGGAAACACCATATATTTT.

The table lists this clonotype with a few counts. The gene calls are TRBV5-1 and TRBJ2-1, with unresolved D. The CDR3 is 15 residues long. The ends were cut back, 0 bases at V and 3 bases at J, with 10 bases in the middle. Germline V gene sequence: CDR1 SGHRS, CDR2 YFSETQ. The CDR3 region has the DNA TGCGCCAGCAGCTTGGATACAGTAAGCTACAATGAGCAGTTCTTC. Its translation is CASSLDTVSYNEQFF.

This clonotype was picked up a small number of times. The rearrangement joins TRBV2 to TRBJ2-6; D unresolved. The CDR3 is made up of 15 amino acids. Germline lookup yields CDR1 SNHLY and CDR2 FYNNEI. V lost 7 bases, J lost 1 base, and 11 bases lay in between. The CDR3 nucleotides are TGTGCCAGCAACTCGGGTTGGTCTGGGGCCAACGTCCTGACTTTC. Translation gives CASNSGWSGANVLTF.

The sample holds a few counts of this clonotype. The V call is TRBV5-1, the J call TRBJ2-7; D might be TRBD2 (6 bases). The CDR3 loop spans 13 amino acids. Trimming took 6 bases from V and 5 from J, leaving 15 bases between them. CDR1 and CDR2 from the germline V gene are SGHRS and YFSETQ. The CDR3 spells CASNSLGGDEQYF. In DNA form, the CDR3 reads TGCGCCAGCAACAGTTTAGGAGGGGACGAGCAGTACTTC.